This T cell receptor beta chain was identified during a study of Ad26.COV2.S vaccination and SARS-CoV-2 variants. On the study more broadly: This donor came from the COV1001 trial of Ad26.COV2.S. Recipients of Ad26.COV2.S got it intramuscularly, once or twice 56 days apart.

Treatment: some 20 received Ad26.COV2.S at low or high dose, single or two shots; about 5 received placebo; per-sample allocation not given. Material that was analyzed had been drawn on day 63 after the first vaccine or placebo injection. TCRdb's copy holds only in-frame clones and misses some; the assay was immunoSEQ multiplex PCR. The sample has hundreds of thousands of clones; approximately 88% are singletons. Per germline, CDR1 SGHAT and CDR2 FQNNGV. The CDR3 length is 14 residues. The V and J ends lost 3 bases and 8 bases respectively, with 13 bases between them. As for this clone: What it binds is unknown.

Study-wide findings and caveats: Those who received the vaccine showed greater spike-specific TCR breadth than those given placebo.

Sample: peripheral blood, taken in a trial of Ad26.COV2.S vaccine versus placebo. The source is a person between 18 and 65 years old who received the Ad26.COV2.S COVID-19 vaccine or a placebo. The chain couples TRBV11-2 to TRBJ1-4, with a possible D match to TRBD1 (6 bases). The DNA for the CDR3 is TGTGCCAGCAGCTTTAGGGAGACAGGAGAAAAACTGTTTTTT. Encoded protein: CASSFRETGEKLFF. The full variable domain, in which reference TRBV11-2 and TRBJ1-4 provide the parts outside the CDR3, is EAGVAQSPRYKIIEKRQSVAFWCNPISGHATLYWYQQILGQGPKLLIQFQNNGVVDDSQLPKDRFSAERLKGVDSTLKIQPAKLEDSAVYLCASSFRETGEKLFFGSGTQLSVL.